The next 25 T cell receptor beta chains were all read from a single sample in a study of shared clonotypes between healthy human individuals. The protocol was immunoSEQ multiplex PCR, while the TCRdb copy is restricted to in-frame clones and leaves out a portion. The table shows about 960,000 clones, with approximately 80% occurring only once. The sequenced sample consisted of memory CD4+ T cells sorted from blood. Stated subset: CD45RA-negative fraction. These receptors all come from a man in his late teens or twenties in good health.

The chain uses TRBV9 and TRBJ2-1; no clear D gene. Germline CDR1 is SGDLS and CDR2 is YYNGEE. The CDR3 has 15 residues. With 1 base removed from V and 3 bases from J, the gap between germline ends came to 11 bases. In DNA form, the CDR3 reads TGTGCCAGCAGCGTATCAGCACCGTTCTACAATGAGCAGTTCTTC. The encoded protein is CASSVSAPFYNEQFF.

The CDR3 is CAIRTGTSGTWFF. DNA for the CDR3: TGTGCCATCAGGACCGGGACTAGCGGGACTTGGTTCTTC. This chain links TRBV10-3 with TRBJ2-1; 13 bases match TRBD2. The CDR3 is 13 amino acids. The J segment lost 15 bases and the V segment lost 6 bases, leaving 8 bases of the junction unmatched. Germline values: CDR1 ENHRY, CDR2 SYGVKD.

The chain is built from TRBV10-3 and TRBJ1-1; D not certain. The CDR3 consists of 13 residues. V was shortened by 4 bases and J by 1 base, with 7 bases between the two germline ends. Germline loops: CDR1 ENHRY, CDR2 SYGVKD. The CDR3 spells CAISVLGNTEAFF. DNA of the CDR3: TGTGCCATCAGTGTTTTAGGGAACACTGAAGCTTTCTTT.

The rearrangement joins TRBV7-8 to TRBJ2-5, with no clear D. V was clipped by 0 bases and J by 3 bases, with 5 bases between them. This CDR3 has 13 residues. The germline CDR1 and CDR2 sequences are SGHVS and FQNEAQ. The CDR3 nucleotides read TGTGCCAGCAGCTTAGCACATAAAGAGACCCAGTACTTC. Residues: CASSLAHKETQYF.

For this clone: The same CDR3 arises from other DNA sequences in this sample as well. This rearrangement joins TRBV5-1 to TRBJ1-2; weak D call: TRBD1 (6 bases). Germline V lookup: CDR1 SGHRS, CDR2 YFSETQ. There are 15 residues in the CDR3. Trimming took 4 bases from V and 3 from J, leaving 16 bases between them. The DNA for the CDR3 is TGCGCCAGCAGCCCCGAGGGGGGGGCCGACTATGGCTACACCTTC. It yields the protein CASSPEGGADYGYTF.

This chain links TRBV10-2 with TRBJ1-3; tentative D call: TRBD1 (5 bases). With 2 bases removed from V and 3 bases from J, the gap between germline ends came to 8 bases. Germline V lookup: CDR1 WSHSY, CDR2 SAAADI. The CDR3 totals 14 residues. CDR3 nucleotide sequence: TGCGCCAGCAGTGAGGGGGCTGGTGGAAACACCATATATTTT. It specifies CASSEGAGGNTIYF.

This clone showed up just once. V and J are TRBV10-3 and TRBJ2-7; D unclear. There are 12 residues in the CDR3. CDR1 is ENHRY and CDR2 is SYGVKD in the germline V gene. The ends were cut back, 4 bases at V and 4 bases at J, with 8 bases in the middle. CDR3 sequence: CAISADFYEQYF. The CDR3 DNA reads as TGTGCCATCAGTGCCGACTTTTACGAGCAGTACTTC.

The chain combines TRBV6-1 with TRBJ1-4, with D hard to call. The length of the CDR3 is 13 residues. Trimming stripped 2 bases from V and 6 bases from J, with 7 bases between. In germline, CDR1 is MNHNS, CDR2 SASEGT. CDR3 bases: TGTGCCAGCAGTGAAATGCTGGATGAAAAACTGTTTTTT. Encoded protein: CASSEMLDEKLFF.

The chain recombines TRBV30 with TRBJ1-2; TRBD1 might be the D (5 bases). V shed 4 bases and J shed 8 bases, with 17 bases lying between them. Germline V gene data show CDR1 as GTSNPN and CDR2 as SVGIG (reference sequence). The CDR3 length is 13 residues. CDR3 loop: CAWTRGGYLGYTF. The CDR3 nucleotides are TGTGCCTGGACTCGGGGCGGGTATCTAGGCTACACCTTC.

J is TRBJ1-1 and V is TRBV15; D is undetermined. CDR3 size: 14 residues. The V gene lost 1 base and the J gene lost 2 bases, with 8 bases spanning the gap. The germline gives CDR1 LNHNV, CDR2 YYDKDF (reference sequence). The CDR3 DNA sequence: TGTGCCACCAGCAGAGGCAGAACCAACACTGAAGCTTTCTTT. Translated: CATSRGRTNTEAFF.

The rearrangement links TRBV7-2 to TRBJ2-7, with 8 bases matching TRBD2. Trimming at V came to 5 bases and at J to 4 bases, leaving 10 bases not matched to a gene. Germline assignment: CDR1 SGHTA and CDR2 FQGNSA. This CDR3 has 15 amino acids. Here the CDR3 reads CASSPNKGLGYEQYF. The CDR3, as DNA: TGTGCCAGCAGCCCAAATAAGGGACTAGGGTACGAGCAGTACTTC.

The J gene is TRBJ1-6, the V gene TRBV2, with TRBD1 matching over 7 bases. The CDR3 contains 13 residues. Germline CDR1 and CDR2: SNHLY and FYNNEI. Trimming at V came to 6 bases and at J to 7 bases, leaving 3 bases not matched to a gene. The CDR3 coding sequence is TGTGCCAGCAGAGGGGGCAACAATTCACCCCTCCACTTT. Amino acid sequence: CASRGGNNSPLHF.

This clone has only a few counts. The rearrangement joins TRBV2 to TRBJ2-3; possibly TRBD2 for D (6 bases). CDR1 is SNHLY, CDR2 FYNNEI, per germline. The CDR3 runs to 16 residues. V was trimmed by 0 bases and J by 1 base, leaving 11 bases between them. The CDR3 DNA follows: TGTGCCAGCAGTGAAGCGAGTCCGGGGGGCACAGATACGCAGTATTTT. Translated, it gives CASSEASPGGTDTQYF.

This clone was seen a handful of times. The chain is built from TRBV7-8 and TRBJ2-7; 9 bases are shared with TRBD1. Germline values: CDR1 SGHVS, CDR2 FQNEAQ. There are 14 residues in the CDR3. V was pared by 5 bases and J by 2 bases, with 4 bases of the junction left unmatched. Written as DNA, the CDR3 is TGTGCCAGCAGCACCCGGACAGGGGCCTACGAGCAGTACTTC. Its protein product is CASSTRTGAYEQYF.

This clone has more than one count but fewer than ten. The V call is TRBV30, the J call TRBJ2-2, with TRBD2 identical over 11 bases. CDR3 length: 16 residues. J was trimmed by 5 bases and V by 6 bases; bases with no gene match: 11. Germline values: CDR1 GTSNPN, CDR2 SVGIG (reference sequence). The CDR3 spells CACDDRLAGRTGELFF. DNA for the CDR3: TGTGCCTGCGATGACCGACTAGCGGGAAGAACCGGGGAGCTGTTTTTT.

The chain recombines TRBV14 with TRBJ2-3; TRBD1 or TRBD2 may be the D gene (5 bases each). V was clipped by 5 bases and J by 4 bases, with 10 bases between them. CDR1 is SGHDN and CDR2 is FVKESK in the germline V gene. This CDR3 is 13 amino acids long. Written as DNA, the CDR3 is TGTGCCAGCAGCGACTTGGGACCAGATACGCAGTATTTT. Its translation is CASSDLGPDTQYF.

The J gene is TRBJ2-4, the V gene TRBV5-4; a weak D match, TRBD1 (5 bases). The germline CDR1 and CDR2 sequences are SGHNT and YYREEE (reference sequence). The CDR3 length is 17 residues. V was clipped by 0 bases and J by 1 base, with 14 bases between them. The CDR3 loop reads CASSLVGLGVAKNIQYF. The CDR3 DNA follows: TGTGCCAGCAGCTTGGTGGGTTTAGGGGTGGCCAAAAACATTCAGTACTTC.

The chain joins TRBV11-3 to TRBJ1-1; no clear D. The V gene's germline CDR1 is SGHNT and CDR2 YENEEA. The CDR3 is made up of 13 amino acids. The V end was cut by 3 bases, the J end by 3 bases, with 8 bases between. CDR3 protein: CASSFSRYTEAFF. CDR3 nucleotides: TGTGCCAGCAGCTTCAGCCGGTACACTGAAGCTTTCTTT.

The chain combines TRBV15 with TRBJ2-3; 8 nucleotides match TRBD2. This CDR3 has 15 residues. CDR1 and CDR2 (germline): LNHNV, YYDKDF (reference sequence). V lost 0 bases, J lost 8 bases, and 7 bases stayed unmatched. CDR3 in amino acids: CATSRDQVAGRTQYF. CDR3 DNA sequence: TGTGCCACCAGCAGAGATCAGGTAGCGGGGCGTACGCAGTATTTT. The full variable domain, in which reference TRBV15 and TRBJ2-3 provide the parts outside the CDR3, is DAMVIQNPRYQVTQFGKPVTLSCSQTLNHNVMYWYQQKSSQAPKLLFHYYDKDFNNEADTPDNFQSRRPNTSFCFLDIRSPGLGDTAMYLCATSRDQVAGRTQYFGPGTRLTVL.

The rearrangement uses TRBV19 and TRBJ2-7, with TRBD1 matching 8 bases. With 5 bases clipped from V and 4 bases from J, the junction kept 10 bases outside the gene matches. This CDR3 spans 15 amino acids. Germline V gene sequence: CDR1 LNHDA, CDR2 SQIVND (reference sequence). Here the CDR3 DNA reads TGTGCCAGTAGTCCGACGGACAGGGTAGGGTACGAGCAGTACTTC. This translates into CASSPTDRVGYEQYF. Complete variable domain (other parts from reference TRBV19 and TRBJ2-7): DGGITQSPKYLFRKEGQNVTLSCEQNLNHDAMYWYRQDPGQGLRLIYYSQIVNDFQKGDIAEGYSVSREKKESFPLTVTSAQKNPTAFYLCASSPTDRVGYEQYFGPGTRLTVT.

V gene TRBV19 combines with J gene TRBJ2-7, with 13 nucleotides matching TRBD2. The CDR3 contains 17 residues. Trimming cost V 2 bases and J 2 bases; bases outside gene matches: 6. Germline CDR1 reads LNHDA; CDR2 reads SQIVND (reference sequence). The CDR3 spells CASSISGTSGNTYEQYF. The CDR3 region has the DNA TGTGCCAGTAGTATATCCGGGACTAGCGGGAACACCTACGAGCAGTACTTC.

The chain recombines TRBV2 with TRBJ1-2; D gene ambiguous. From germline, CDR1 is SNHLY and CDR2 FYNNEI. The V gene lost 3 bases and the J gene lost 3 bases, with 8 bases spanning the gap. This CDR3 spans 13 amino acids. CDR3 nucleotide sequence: TGTGCCAGCAGTGACCAGGAGGACTATGGCTACACCTTC. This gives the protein CASSDQEDYGYTF.

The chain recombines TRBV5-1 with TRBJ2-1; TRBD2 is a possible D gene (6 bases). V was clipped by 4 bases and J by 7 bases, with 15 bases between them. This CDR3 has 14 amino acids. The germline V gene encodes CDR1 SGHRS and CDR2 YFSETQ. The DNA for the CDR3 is TGCGCCAGCAGCGGCCGGGACTCGGGGAATGAGCAGTTCTTC. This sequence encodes CASSGRDSGNEQFF. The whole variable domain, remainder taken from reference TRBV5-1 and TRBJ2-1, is KAGVTQTPRYLIKTRGQQVTLSCSPISGHRSVSWYQQTPGQGLQFLFEYFSETQRNKGNFPGRFSGRQFSNSRSEMNVSTLELGDSALYLCASSGRDSGNEQFFGPGTRLTVL.

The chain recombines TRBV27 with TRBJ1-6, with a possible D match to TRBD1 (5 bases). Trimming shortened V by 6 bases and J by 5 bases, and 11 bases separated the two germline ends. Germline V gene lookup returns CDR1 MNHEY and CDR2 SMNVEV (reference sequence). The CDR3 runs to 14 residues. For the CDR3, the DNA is TGTGCCAGCAGGGTGGGGGGAGATAATTCACCCCTCCACTTT. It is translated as CASRVGGDNSPLHF.

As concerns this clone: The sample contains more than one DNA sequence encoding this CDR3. CDR3 sequence: CASRDRNYGYTF. CDR3 coding DNA: TGTGCCAGCAGGGACAGAAACTATGGCTACACCTTC. The chain couples TRBV28 to TRBJ1-2; D perhaps matches TRBD1 (6 bases). The CDR3 covers 12 residues. Germline values: CDR1 MDHEN, CDR2 SYDVKM. Trimming removed 6 bases from V and 2 bases from J, with 7 bases in between.